This T cell receptor (beta chain) was sequenced for a study of shared clonotypes between healthy human individuals. Clones were read by immunoSEQ multiplex PCR, and TCRdb kept only the in-frame ones, dropping some. This table holds 950,000 to 1,200,000 clones, about 80% found once. The donors were adults (healthy and HIV-negative) with no recent acute infections or vaccinations. This CDR3 has 15 residues. V was clipped by 2 bases and J by 6 bases; unmatched bases: 4. CDR1 KGHSH and CDR2 LQKENI come from the germline V gene. This chain joins TRBV18 and TRBJ2-3; 11 nucleotides align to TRBD2. The sequence was collected from a man between 18 and 35 years old in good health. Some clones in this sample may be carry-over from other donors' samples. The material sequenced was memory CD4+ T cells from PBMCs. This sample's subset: CD45RA-negative fraction. CDR3 in DNA: TGTGCCAGCTCACCAGGACTAGCGGGTGTGGATACGCAGTATTTT. Amino acid sequence: CASSPGLAGVDTQYF. Filled out from reference TRBV18 and TRBJ2-3, the complete variable domain reads NAGVMQNPRHLVRRRGQEARLRCSPMKGHSHVYWYRQLPEEGLKFMVYLQKENIIDESGMPKERFSAEFPKEGPSILRIQQVVRGDSAAYFCASSPGLAGVDTQYFGPGTRLTVL.